Presented here are 24 T cell receptor beta chains from one specimen sequenced in a study of cytomegalovirus exposure and HLA in healthy donors. The table came from immunoSEQ multiplex PCR; TCRdb's copy has only in-frame clones and leaves some out. The sample shows 250,000 to 300,000 clones, 90% of them seen only once. The material sequenced was PBMCs. Receptors were obtained from a young woman in good health and CMV-seronegative.

The chain has TRBV11-2 and TRBJ2-1; 14 nucleotides agree with TRBD2. Germline V gene data show CDR1 as SGHAT and CDR2 as FQNNGV. The CDR3 is 17 amino acids. The V segment lost 1 base and the J segment 9 bases; nucleotides outside the gene matches: 8. CDR3 DNA sequence: TGTGCCAGCAGCTTAGTGGGACTAGCGGGGGTTCAGGGTGAGCAGTTCTTC. Translating it yields CASSLVGLAGVQGEQFF.

The V call is TRBV11-2, the J call TRBJ1-1; D is ambiguous. V was clipped by 1 base and J by 3 bases, with 18 bases between them. Germline V gene lookup returns CDR1 SGHAT and CDR2 FQNNGV. This CDR3 has 17 residues. The CDR3 here is CASSLGWSFGVYTEAFF. CDR3 sequence (DNA): TGTGCCAGCAGCTTAGGGTGGAGCTTCGGGGTTTACACTGAAGCTTTCTTT.

The chain recombines TRBV27 with TRBJ1-4; D is perhaps TRBD1 (5 bases). This CDR3 is built from 14 residues. V was clipped by 5 bases and J by 5 bases, with 12 bases between them. CDR1 is MNHEY and CDR2 is SMNVEV in the germline V gene (reference sequence). CDR3 protein: CASSPRAGNEKLFF. The CDR3 DNA sequence: TGTGCCAGCAGTCCCCGGGCAGGGAATGAAAAACTGTTTTTT. The variable domain in full, with the rest retrieved from reference TRBV27 and TRBJ1-4, is EAQVTQNPRYLITVTGKKLTVTCSQNMNHEYMSWYRQDPGLGLRQIYYSMNVEVTDKGDVPEGYKVSRKEKRNFPLILESPSPNQTSLYFCASSPRAGNEKLFFGSGTQLSVL.

The chain recombines TRBV28 with TRBJ1-4; D may be TRBD1 (6 bases). The CDR3 is 15 amino acids. Per the germline V gene, CDR1 is MDHEN and CDR2 is SYDVKM. Trimming pared 6 bases from V and 7 bases from J, leaving 18 bases between. DNA for the CDR3: TGTGCCAGCAGAGACAAACTACACAGGGTTGAAAAACTGTTTTTT. It translates to CASRDKLHRVEKLFF.

J is TRBJ2-7 and V is TRBV29-1; 10 bases align to TRBD1. The CDR3 covers 12 residues. Germline CDR1 reads SQVTM; CDR2 reads ANQGSEA. The junction had 3 bases not matched to a gene; V was cut back by 7 bases and J by 3 bases. CDR3 region: CSATGGLYEQYF. DNA of the CDR3: TGCAGCGCGACAGGGGGCCTCTACGAGCAGTACTTC.

This clone was found once. V usage is TRBV7-8 and J usage is TRBJ1-1; TRBD1 agrees at 8 bases. With 8 bases clipped from V and 5 bases from J, the junction kept 13 bases outside the gene matches. Looked up from germline, CDR1 is SGHVS and CDR2 is FQNEAQ. CDR3 length equals 15 residues. CDR3 in DNA: TGTGCCAGCGGACGTACTGCAGGGGGCGAAACTGAAGCTTTCTTT. This sequence encodes CASGRTAGGETEAFF.

This chain joins TRBV11-2 and TRBJ2-3; TRBD2 matches at 8 bases. V shed 3 bases and J 2 bases; nucleotides not matched to a gene: 10. The CDR3 totals 17 residues. Per germline, CDR1 SGHAT and CDR2 FQNNGV. The CDR3 sequence is CASSLSPRGGPTDTQYF. The CDR3 DNA follows: TGTGCCAGCAGCTTGAGCCCCCGGGGGGGGCCCACAGATACGCAGTATTTT.

V usage is TRBV6-5 and J usage is TRBJ2-2; TRBD2 matches 11 bases. The V gene's germline CDR1 is MNHEY and CDR2 SVGAGI. The CDR3 is 15 amino acids. V was clipped by 6 bases and J by 10 bases; unmatched bases: 10. CDR3 region: CASRLLAGEVAELFF. CDR3 nucleotides: TGTGCCAGCAGACTACTAGCGGGGGAAGTCGCGGAGCTGTTTTTT.

The chain uses TRBV2 and TRBJ1-1; the D is unclear. Per the germline V gene, CDR1 is SNHLY and CDR2 is FYNNEI. CDR3 length: 10 amino acids. V was cut by 11 bases and J by 4 bases, with 8 bases left in between. In DNA, the CDR3 is TGTGCCCGATCGGGCACTGAAGCTTTCTTT. Amino acid sequence: CARSGTEAFF.

This chain links TRBV30 with TRBJ2-7; 8 bases are a match to TRBD2. CDR3 size: 13 residues. The V gene's germline CDR1 is GTSNPN and CDR2 SVGIG (reference sequence). The junction had 1 base not matched to a gene; V was cut back by 0 bases and J by 3 bases. The CDR3 spells CAWSVRGGYEQYF. The CDR3 region has the DNA TGTGCCTGGAGTGTTCGGGGGGGCTACGAGCAGTACTTC.

The V and J genes are TRBV6-5 and TRBJ2-5; weak D call: TRBD2 (5 bases). Germline lookup yields CDR1 MNHEY and CDR2 SVGAGI. Trimming took off 0 bases at V and 1 base at J, with 12 bases between the two ends. The CDR3 contains 16 residues. This CDR3 reads CASSYSIGSLQETQYF. The CDR3 DNA is TGTGCCAGCAGTTACTCGATAGGGAGTCTCCAAGAGACCCAGTACTTC.

The rearrangement uses TRBV13 and TRBJ1-1; 8 nucleotides align to TRBD1. The CDR3 runs to 14 residues. Germline V gives CDR1 PRHDT, CDR2 FYEKMQ (reference sequence). V was clipped by 3 bases and J by 4 bases; unmatched bases: 4. CDR3 bases: TGTGCCAGCAGCTTCGGACAGGGACGCACTGAAGCTTTCTTT. Translation gives CASSFGQGRTEAFF.

The chain has TRBV6-1 and TRBJ2-1; TRBD2 agrees at 14 bases. There are 15 residues in the CDR3. The germline V gene has CDR1 MNHNS and CDR2 SASEGT. V shed 2 bases and J 7 bases; nucleotides not matched to a gene: 1. The DNA of the CDR3 is TGTGCCAGCAGTGAATGGACTAGCGGGGGGAATGAGCAGTTCTTC. This gives the protein CASSEWTSGGNEQFF.

The chain has TRBV30 and TRBJ1-2; D gene ambiguous. The CDR3 runs to 13 residues. Trimming removed 1 base at V and 2 bases at J, with 8 bases between. The germline V gene encodes CDR1 GTSNPN and CDR2 SVGIG (reference sequence). CDR3 coding DNA: TGTGCCTGGAGTGGACTTAGGAACTATGGCTACACCTTC. It translates to CAWSGLRNYGYTF.

The rearrangement uses TRBV28 and TRBJ1-1; D is ambiguous. With 2 bases removed from V and 7 bases from J, the gap between germline ends came to 14 bases. In germline, CDR1 is MDHEN, CDR2 SYDVKM. This CDR3 is 14 amino acids long. DNA of the CDR3: TGTGCCAGCAGTTTAAATCCGAGTCGGGTTGAAGCTTTCTTT. This translates into CASSLNPSRVEAFF.

This clone was observed a single time. The chain joins TRBV5-6 to TRBJ2-3; TRBD2 is a possible D gene (6 bases). Germline V gives CDR1 SGHDT, CDR2 YYEEEE. This CDR3 comprises 13 residues. Trimming shortened V by 4 bases and J by 4 bases, and 10 bases separated the two germline ends. CDR3 region: CASSRSGADTQYF. CDR3 nucleotide sequence: TGTGCCAGCAGCCGTAGCGGCGCAGATACGCAGTATTTT.

The chain uses TRBV2 and TRBJ2-1; D remains ambiguous. Per the germline V gene, CDR1 is SNHLY and CDR2 is FYNNEI. Deletions cut 9 bases from V and 4 bases from J, with 16 bases between. The length of the CDR3 is 14 residues. Written as DNA, the CDR3 is TGTGCCAGAACACTACGCAACCGTTACAATGAGCAGTTCTTC. Translation: CARTLRNRYNEQFF.

The CDR3 nucleotides read TGTGCCAGCAGCTTAGGCCGGGGGAACACTGAAGCTTTCTTT. This gives the protein CASSLGRGNTEAFF. This chain links TRBV7-6 with TRBJ1-1; D is unresolved. The CDR3 runs to 14 residues. Germline CDR1 SGHVS, CDR2 FNYEAQ. V lost 1 base to trimming and J lost 1 base, with 7 bases between them. The full variable domain, rest sourced from reference TRBV7-6 and TRBJ1-1, is GAGVSQSPRYKVTKRGQDVALRCDPISGHVSLYWYRQALGQGPEFLTYFNYEAQQDKSGLPNDRFSAERPEGSISTLTIQRTEQRDSAMYRCASSLGRGNTEAFFGQGTRLTVV.

V is TRBV4-3 and J is TRBJ1-5; D possibly corresponds to TRBD1 (5 bases). The CDR3 runs to 14 residues. Germline loops: CDR1 LGHNA, CDR2 YSLEER. Trimming removed 1 base at V and 7 bases at J, with 11 bases between. DNA of the CDR3: TGCGCCAGCAGCCAAGTAGGGGTAGGACAGCCCCAGCATTTT. This codes for CASSQVGVGQPQHF.

Points on this clone: Other nucleotide sequences in the sample specify the same CDR3. The rearrangement joins TRBV4-1 to TRBJ1-6; a possible D gene is TRBD1 (5 bases). The germline V gene has CDR1 MGHRA and CDR2 YSYEKL. The V gene lost 1 base and the J gene lost 6 bases, with 10 bases spanning the gap. The CDR3 totals 15 residues. The CDR3 nucleotides read TGCGCCAGCAGCCAAGGGGGTCAGGGTAATTCACCCCTCCACTTT. It translates to CASSQGGQGNSPLHF.

This rearrangement joins TRBV10-2 to TRBJ2-7; perhaps TRBD1 as D (6 bases). From germline, CDR1 is WSHSY and CDR2 SAAADI. Trimming removed 0 bases at V and 2 bases at J, with 11 bases between. The CDR3 totals 15 residues. This CDR3 reads CASSESRDKTYEQYF. Here the CDR3 DNA reads TGCGCCAGCAGTGAGTCCCGGGACAAAACCTACGAGCAGTACTTC.

This clone showed up just once. The CDR3, as DNA: TGTGCCAGCAGTCCCGGGGGGGAGGGATCCTACGAGCAGTACTTC. It codes for CASSPGGEGSYEQYF. The chain uses TRBV28 and TRBJ2-7, with 8 positions matching TRBD2. CDR1 and CDR2 (germline): MDHEN, SYDVKM. V lost 5 bases, J lost 1 base, and 7 bases stayed unmatched. CDR3 length: 15 residues.

This sequence joins TRBV6-5 and TRBJ1-1; 8 bases are a match to TRBD1. The germline gives CDR1 MNHEY, CDR2 SVGAGI. The CDR3 contains 13 residues. J gave up 12 bases and V 7 bases, and 13 bases lay outside the gene matches. CDR3 sequence (DNA): TGTGCCAGCACCTATGGGGACAGGCAAGGACCTTTCTTT. Its translation: CASTYGDRQGPFF.

This clone was found once. This chain joins TRBV7-9 and TRBJ1-5, with a tentative D call TRBD1 (5 bases). Per germline, CDR1 SEHNR and CDR2 FQNEAQ (reference sequence). CDR3 length: 14 amino acids. Trimming shortened V by 5 bases and J by 7 bases, and 15 bases separated the two germline ends. CDR3 bases: TGTGCCAGCAGCCCAGGGAGGGAGCTCCAGCCCCAGCATTTT. Protein product: CASSPGRELQPQHF.